Following are 9 T cell receptor beta chains from one sample sequenced in a study of T cell responses to AZD1222 COVID-19 vaccine (dated by TCRdb to about 2021). The method behind the library was the immunoSEQ multiplex PCR assay. What TCRdb holds here is the immuneACCESS table cut down to in-frame rearrangements. Part of the clones is not present; checked against another copy, under half of the missing clones reflect an unresolved V gene, and the others are unexplained. The sample table lists 150,000 to 200,000 clones, roughly 94% of them with a count of one. The top ten hold over 4.5% of the sample. This sample's time point label indicates: about 28 days (+/-7) after the second vaccine dose. Specimen: peripheral blood, collected 28 days after the second AZD1222 dose. These TCRs come from an adult who received the AZD1222 COVID-19 vaccine.

The V call is TRBV2, the J call TRBJ1-1; a weak D match, TRBD1 (5 bases). This CDR3 contains 14 residues. The V end was cut by 9 bases, the J end by 0 bases, with 14 bases between. Germline-derived CDR1 and CDR2 are SNHLY and FYNNEI. The CDR3 loop is CARNRGIMNTEAFF. For the CDR3, the DNA is TGTGCCAGAAATAGGGGAATAATGAACACTGAAGCTTTCTTT.

The CDR3 DNA follows: TGTGCCAGCAGCTTGGGTCTAGCGGGACCCGGGAATGAGCAGTTCTTC. This codes for CASSLGLAGPGNEQFF. The genes are TRBV5-6 and TRBJ2-1, with 9 bases aligning to TRBD2. This CDR3 spans 16 amino acids. The V segment lost 0 bases and the J segment 7 bases; nucleotides outside the gene matches: 8. The germline V gene has CDR1 SGHDT and CDR2 YYEEEE.

The rearrangement joins TRBV6-5 to TRBJ1-2, with D unresolved. The CDR3 loop spans 13 amino acids. Deletions cut 4 bases from V and 6 bases from J, with 12 bases between. Germline CDR1 is MNHEY and CDR2 is SVGAGI. For the CDR3, the DNA is TGTGCCAGCAGTTCTGCCCAGTGGGATGGCTACACCTTC. It specifies CASSSAQWDGYTF.

This clone was observed once. J is TRBJ1-6 and V is TRBV6-5; D possibly corresponds to TRBD1 (6 bases). Per germline, CDR1 MNHEY and CDR2 SVGAGI. The ends were cut back, 11 bases at V and 8 bases at J, with 16 bases in the middle. The CDR3 runs 13 residues. The CDR3 region is CAGNRDIDSPLHF. CDR3 coding DNA: TGTGCCGGTAACCGGGACATAGATTCACCCCTCCACTTT.

The gene calls are TRBV3-1 (or the pseudogene TRBV3-2) and TRBJ2-5, with D perhaps matching TRBD2 (6 bases). V lost 4 bases and J lost 2, with 11 bases in between. Germline V gene lookup returns CDR1 LGHDT and CDR2 YNNKEL (reference sequence). CDR3 length equals 14 residues. CDR3 region: CASSPPRGQETQYF. CDR3 nucleotide sequence: TGTGCCAGCAGCCCCCCGCGGGGTCAAGAGACCCAGTACTTC.

The CDR3 loop is CASSQSRGKPLQQYF. The CDR3 region has the DNA TGTGCCAGCAGCCAGAGCAGGGGGAAGCCCCTTCAGCAGTACTTC. The gene calls are TRBV7-8 and TRBJ2-7; 7 positions match TRBD1. Trimming took 5 bases from V and 8 from J; bases not matched to a gene: 15. This CDR3 has 15 amino acids. CDR1 is SGHVS and CDR2 is FQNEAQ in the germline V gene.

This chain uses TRBV6-5 with TRBJ2-2; D is unclear. The CDR3 extends over 14 amino acids. Per the germline V gene, CDR1 is MNHEY and CDR2 is SVGAGI. Trimming cost V 2 bases and J 2 bases, with 6 bases left between them. The CDR3 DNA follows: TGTGCCAGCAGTTACCTGCGAAACACCGGGGAGCTGTTTTTT. Encoded protein: CASSYLRNTGELFF.

This clone was seen a handful of times. CDR3 nucleotide sequence: TGTGCCAGCAGCACGGACAGGGGGCCCCTCGAGCAGTACTTC. This sequence encodes CASSTDRGPLEQYF. The rearrangement uses TRBV7-9 and TRBJ2-7; 11 positions match TRBD1. CDR1 SEHNR and CDR2 FQNEAQ come from the germline V gene (reference sequence). The J segment lost 6 bases and the V segment lost 5 bases, leaving 6 bases of the junction unmatched. This CDR3 is built from 14 residues.

This chain connects TRBV2 to TRBJ1-1; 7 bases line up with TRBD1. This CDR3 is built from 16 residues. J lost 7 bases, V lost 0 bases, and 11 bases had no gene match. Germline lookup yields CDR1 SNHLY and CDR2 FYNNEI. DNA for the CDR3: TGTGCCAGCAGTGAAGCGGGGACAGCCCAACTTCTTGAAGCTTTCTTT. Protein: CASSEAGTAQLLEAFF.